A single sample is the source of the 19 T cell receptor beta chains below, sequenced in a study of blood T cell repertoires in COVID-19. Clones were sequenced by immunoSEQ multiplex PCR, and TCRdb holds only the in-frame ones, with some missing. Among 200,000 to 250,000 clones listed, roughly 85% were seen once. The material sequenced was peripheral blood. Receptor source: a woman older than 75 with acute or convalescent COVID-19.

The chain combines TRBV6-6 with TRBJ2-2, with 8 bases matching TRBD1. The J segment lost 7 bases and the V segment lost 5 bases, leaving 12 bases of the junction unmatched. This CDR3 region has 16 residues. CDR1 is MNHNY and CDR2 is SVGAGI in the germline V gene (reference sequence). DNA of the CDR3: TGTGCCAGCAGTCCCCGCGACAGGGGAAGGGGCGGGGAGCTGTTTTTT. Its protein product is CASSPRDRGRGGELFF.

J is TRBJ2-3 and V is TRBV6-1; D perhaps matches TRBD2 (6 bases). The V end was cut by 0 bases, the J end by 4 bases, with 20 bases between. Germline CDR1 reads MNHNS; CDR2 reads SASEGT. The CDR3 is 18 residues long. CDR3 bases: TGTGCCAGCAGTGAAGCGGCCGGAGGGCCCTATGTATCAGATACGCAGTATTTT. As protein: CASSEAAGGPYVSDTQYF.

This clone was seen a few times. This chain joins TRBV5-4 and TRBJ2-6; tentatively, D is TRBD1 (5 bases). Germline V CDR1 and CDR2: SGHNT, YYREEE (reference sequence). The CDR3 has 18 amino acids. Trimming stripped 4 bases from V and 2 bases from J, with 19 bases between. DNA of the CDR3: TGTGCCAGCAGCCCGTACAGGATTTTAAGCCCTGGGGCCAACGTCCTGACTTTC. It specifies CASSPYRILSPGANVLTF. The full variable domain, in which reference TRBV5-4 and TRBJ2-6 provide the parts outside the CDR3, is ETGVTQSPTHLIKTRGQQVTLRCSSQSGHNTVSWYQQALGQGPQFIFQYYREEENGRGNFPPRFSGLQFPNYSSELNVNALELDDSALYLCASSPYRILSPGANVLTFGAGSRLTVL.

The genes are TRBV28 and TRBJ2-7; a possible D gene is TRBD2 (6 bases). V lost 7 bases to trimming and J lost 1 base, with 11 bases between them. The CDR3 is 13 amino acids. Germline V gives CDR1 MDHEN, CDR2 SYDVKM. The DNA of the CDR3 is TGTGCCAGCACCCCCAGCGGGTCCTACGAGCAGTACTTC. This encodes CASTPSGSYEQYF.

The CDR3 DNA sequence: TGTGCCAGCAGGACCGGGTCCCCTAATGAAAAACTGTTTTTT. This encodes CASRTGSPNEKLFF. The chain carries TRBV2 and TRBJ1-4; D is unresolved. Germline V gene sequence: CDR1 SNHLY, CDR2 FYNNEI. Deletions cut 6 bases from V and 3 bases from J, with 11 bases between. The CDR3 spans 14 residues.

Only a few counts were recorded for this clone. The chain has TRBV7-3 and TRBJ2-1; unclear D gene. CDR1 and CDR2 (germline): SGHTA, FQGTGA. Deletions cut 2 bases from V and 8 bases from J, with 13 bases between. The CDR3 is 14 amino acids. As DNA, the CDR3 is TGTGCCAGCAGCTTACAGCCTTCAGGCGATGAGCAGTTCTTC. This translates into CASSLQPSGDEQFF.

A word on this clone: This specimen includes other DNA sequences encoding the same CDR3. The CDR3 spells CASSLGGPNTGELFF. CDR3 nucleotides: TGTGCCAGCAGCTTAGGCGGTCCGAACACCGGGGAGCTGTTTTTT. This chain joins TRBV7-9 and TRBJ2-2; D uncertain. Trimming pared 1 base from V and 0 bases from J, leaving 6 bases between. Germline CDR1 and CDR2: SEHNR and FQNEAQ (reference sequence). The CDR3 is 15 residues long. Combining the CDR3 with reference TRBV7-9 and TRBJ2-2 gives the whole variable domain DTGVSQNPRHKITKRGQNVTFRCDPISEHNRLYWYRQTLGQGPEFLTYFQNEAQLEKSRLLSDRFSAERPKGSFSTLEIQRTEQGDSAMYLCASSLGGPNTGELFFGEGSRLTVL.

This chain connects TRBV2 to TRBJ1-1; 8 bases agree with TRBD1. Trimming took 7 bases from V and 11 from J; bases not matched to a gene: 9. This CDR3 is 12 amino acids long. Germline V CDR1 and CDR2: SNHLY, FYNNEI. CDR3 DNA sequence: TGTGCCAGCACCTCAGGGGGCCTTCGGGCTTTCTTT. This gives the protein CASTSGGLRAFF.

The chain is built from TRBV27 and TRBJ1-2; 12 bases align to TRBD1. The J segment lost 8 bases and the V segment lost 5 bases, leaving 6 bases of the junction unmatched. The CDR3 contains 14 residues. Germline V gives CDR1 MNHEY, CDR2 SMNVEV (reference sequence). The CDR3, as DNA: TGTGCCAGCAGTCCGATGGGACAGGGGGCGGGCTACACCTTC. Amino acids: CASSPMGQGAGYTF.

V and J are TRBV5-4 and TRBJ1-2; the D is unclear. The CDR3 totals 14 residues. V lost 2 bases, J lost 4 bases, and 12 bases lay in between. From germline, CDR1 is SGHNT and CDR2 YYREEE (reference sequence). The CDR3, as DNA: TGTGCCAGCAGCTTTAGAACAGAAGGCTATGGCTACACCTTC. It codes for CASSFRTEGYGYTF.

This rearrangement joins TRBV5-1 to TRBJ2-7, with TRBD1 identical over 9 bases. J was trimmed by 3 bases and V by 0 bases; bases with no gene match: 16. CDR1 is SGHRS and CDR2 is YFSETQ in the germline V gene. This CDR3 spans 19 amino acids. Written as DNA, the CDR3 is TGCGCCAGCAGCTTGGGTCCGGGACAGGGTTTAAGTTGGGTCTACGAGCAGTACTTC. Encoded protein: CASSLGPGQGLSWVYEQYF.

The V gene is TRBV6-4, the J gene TRBJ2-1; the match to TRBD1 covers 10 bases. With 6 bases clipped from V and 15 bases from J, the junction kept 11 bases outside the gene matches. Looked up from germline, CDR1 is MRHNA and CDR2 is SNTAGT. The CDR3 sequence is 13 residues long. CDR3 DNA sequence: TGTGCCAGCAGCGAAGGACAGGGGGGGTTTATGTTCTTC. Amino acids: CASSEGQGGFMFF.

The genes are TRBV29-1 and TRBJ1-1, with D possibly matching TRBD1 (6 bases). The germline V and J ends were trimmed by 5 bases and 3 bases, with 13 bases remaining between them. Germline V gene sequence: CDR1 SQVTM, CDR2 ANQGSEA. The CDR3 contains 13 residues. CDR3 nucleotides: TGCAGCGTTTACGACCCAGGGGACACTGAAGCTTTCTTT. This codes for CSVYDPGDTEAFF.

The chain combines TRBV3-1 (or the pseudogene TRBV3-2) with TRBJ1-2, with TRBD1 matching over 8 bases. The CDR3 is 14 amino acids. Germline V CDR1 and CDR2: LGHDT, YNNKEL (reference sequence). J lost 3 bases, V lost 4 bases, and 4 bases had no gene match. CDR3 sequence (DNA): TGTGCCAGCAGCCCGACGGACAGGGACTATGGCTACACCTTC. Encoded protein: CASSPTDRDYGYTF.

The chain couples TRBV6-5 to TRBJ1-2; no clear D. This CDR3 has 14 residues. CDR1 is MNHEY and CDR2 is SVGAGI in the germline V gene. V was clipped by 7 bases and J by 8 bases, with 20 bases between them. CDR3 sequence (DNA): TGTGCCAGCACTTTATCAAAAGGAGTCGCCGGCTACACCTTC. This sequence encodes CASTLSKGVAGYTF.

In this sample, this clone turned up a few times. The chain employs TRBV2 and TRBJ2-5; 9 bases align to TRBD1. The length of the CDR3 is 14 residues. The germline CDR1 and CDR2 sequences are SNHLY and FYNNEI. The trim removed 5 bases at V and 3 bases at J, leaving 4 bases unmatched. DNA of the CDR3: TGTGCCAGCAGTTTTAGACAGGGGGAAGAGACCCAGTACTTC. This gives the protein CASSFRQGEETQYF. The entire variable domain, with the rest obtained from reference TRBV2 and TRBJ2-5, is as follows: EPEVTQTPSHQVTQMGQEVILRCVPISNHLYFYWYRQILGQKVEFLVSFYNNEISEKSEIFDDQFSVERPDGSNFTLKIRSTKLEDSAMYFCASSFRQGEETQYFGPGTRLLVL.

The chain joins TRBV2 to TRBJ1-6; TRBD1 aligns across 8 bases. Germline-derived CDR1 and CDR2 are SNHLY and FYNNEI. Trimming removed 6 bases from V and 8 bases from J; junction bases left unmatched: 6. The CDR3 is 14 residues long. CDR3 sequence (DNA): TGTGCCAGCAGATGGGACAGGAGAGATTCACCCCTCCACTTT. It codes for CASRWDRRDSPLHF.

The chain carries TRBV25-1 and TRBJ1-6; no clear D. Trimming took off 6 bases at V and 3 bases at J, with 9 bases between the two ends. The CDR3 contains 14 residues. Per the germline V gene, CDR1 is MGHDK and CDR2 is SYGVNS. CDR3 amino acids: CASRREFYNSPLHF. The CDR3 DNA is TGTGCCAGCAGGAGGGAGTTCTATAATTCACCCCTCCACTTT. Together with reference TRBV25-1 and TRBJ1-6, the CDR3 gives the full variable domain: EADIYQTPRYLVIGTGKKITLECSQTMGHDKMYWYQQDPGMELHLIHYSYGVNSTEKGDLSSESTVSRIRTEHFPLTLESARPSHTSQYLCASRREFYNSPLHFGNGTRLTVT.

This clone showed up just once. This chain connects TRBV29-1 to TRBJ2-5; D is perhaps TRBD1 (6 bases). This CDR3 is 12 amino acids long. V was shortened by 8 bases and J by 0 bases, with 10 bases between the two germline ends. CDR1 SQVTM and CDR2 ANQGSEA come from the germline V gene. The CDR3 loop reads CSLGGHQETQYF. The DNA of the CDR3 is TGCAGCCTAGGGGGACACCAAGAGACCCAGTACTTC.